Below are 2 T cell receptor beta chains sequenced from a single sample in a study of TIL therapy for anti-PD-1-resistant metastatic lung cancer. The time point here: pre-treatment sample, taken before nivolumab and TIL therapy. The libraries were made with immunoSEQ v3. Measured with immunoSEQ multiplex PCR; TCRdb has only the in-frame clones, and not every one. The sample yields about 36,000 clones, 70% to 75% seen once. The sequenced sample was blood, obtained at baseline. The receptors were sampled from a person aged 25-79 years with non-small cell lung cancer.

This clone came up a few times. CDR3: CATSVQGETGRTGNQPQHF. The CDR3, as DNA: TGTGCCACCAGCGTCCAGGGGGAGACAGGGAGAACCGGGAATCAGCCCCAGCATTTT. The chain is built from TRBV15 and TRBJ1-5; 7 bases match TRBD1. The CDR3 has 19 amino acids. V shed 5 bases, J shed 4 bases, and the junction held 20 bases outside the gene matches. Germline CDR1 reads LNHNV; CDR2 reads YYDKDF (reference sequence).

The V call is TRBV7-6, the J call TRBJ2-3; no clear D gene. The V and J ends lost 1 base and 5 bases respectively, with 4 bases between them. The CDR3 extends over 12 amino acids. Germline V gives CDR1 SGHVS, CDR2 FNYEAQ. The CDR3 region is CASSLEGDTQYF. As DNA, the CDR3 is TGTGCCAGCAGCTTAGAGGGAGATACGCAGTATTTT.